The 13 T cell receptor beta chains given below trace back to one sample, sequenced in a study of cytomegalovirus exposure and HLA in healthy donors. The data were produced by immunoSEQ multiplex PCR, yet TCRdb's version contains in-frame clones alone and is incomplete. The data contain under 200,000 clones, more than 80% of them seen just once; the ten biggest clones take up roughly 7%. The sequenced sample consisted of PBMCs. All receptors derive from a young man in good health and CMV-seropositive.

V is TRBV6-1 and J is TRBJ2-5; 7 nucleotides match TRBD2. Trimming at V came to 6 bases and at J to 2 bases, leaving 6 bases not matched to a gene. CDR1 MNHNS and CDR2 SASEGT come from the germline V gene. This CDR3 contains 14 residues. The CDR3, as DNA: TGTGCCAGCAGCCGTTCTAGCGGACAAGAGACCCAGTACTTC. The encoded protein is CASSRSSGQETQYF.

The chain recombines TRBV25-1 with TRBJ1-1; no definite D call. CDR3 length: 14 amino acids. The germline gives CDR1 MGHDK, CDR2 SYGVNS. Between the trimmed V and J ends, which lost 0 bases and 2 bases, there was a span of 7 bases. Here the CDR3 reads CASSEYGGNTEAFF. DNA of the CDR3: TGTGCCAGCAGTGAATATGGAGGTAACACTGAAGCTTTCTTT. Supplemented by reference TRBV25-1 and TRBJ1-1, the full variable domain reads EADIYQTPRYLVIGTGKKITLECSQTMGHDKMYWYQQDPGMELHLIHYSYGVNSTEKGDLSSESTVSRIRTEHFPLTLESARPSHTSQYLCASSEYGGNTEAFFGQGTRLTVV.

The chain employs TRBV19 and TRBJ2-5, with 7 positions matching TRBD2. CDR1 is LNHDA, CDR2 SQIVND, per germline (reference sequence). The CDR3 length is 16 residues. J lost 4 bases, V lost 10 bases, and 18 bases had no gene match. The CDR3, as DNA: TGTGCCACCGCAGTGGGGGTGGCGGGAGTATCAGAGACCCAGTACTTC. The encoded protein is CATAVGVAGVSETQYF.

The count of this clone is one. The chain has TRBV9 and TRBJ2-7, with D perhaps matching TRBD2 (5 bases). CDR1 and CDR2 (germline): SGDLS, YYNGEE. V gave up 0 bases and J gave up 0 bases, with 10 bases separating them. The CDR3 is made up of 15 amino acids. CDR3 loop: CASSVEGSASYEQYF. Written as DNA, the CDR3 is TGTGCCAGCAGCGTAGAGGGTAGCGCCTCCTACGAGCAGTACTTC.

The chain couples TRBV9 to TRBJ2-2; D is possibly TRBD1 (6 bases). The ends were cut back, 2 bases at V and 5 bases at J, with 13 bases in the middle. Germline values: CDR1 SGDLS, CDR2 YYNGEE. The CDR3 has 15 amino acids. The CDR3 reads CASSVSGTPTGELFF. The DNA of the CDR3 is TGTGCCAGCAGCGTGTCCGGGACACCGACCGGGGAGCTGTTTTTT.

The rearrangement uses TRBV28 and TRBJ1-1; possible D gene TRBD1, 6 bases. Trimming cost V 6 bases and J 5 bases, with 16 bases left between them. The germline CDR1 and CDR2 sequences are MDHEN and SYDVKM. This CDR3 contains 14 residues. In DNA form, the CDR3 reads TGTGCCAGCAGCCCCGCGCAGGGGTGGACTGAAGCTTTCTTT. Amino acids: CASSPAQGWTEAFF.

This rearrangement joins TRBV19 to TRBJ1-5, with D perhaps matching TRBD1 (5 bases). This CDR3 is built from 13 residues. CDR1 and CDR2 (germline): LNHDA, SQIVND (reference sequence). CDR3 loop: CASRQSLNQPQHF. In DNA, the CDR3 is TGTGCTTCGCGACAGAGCCTCAATCAGCCCCAGCATTTT.

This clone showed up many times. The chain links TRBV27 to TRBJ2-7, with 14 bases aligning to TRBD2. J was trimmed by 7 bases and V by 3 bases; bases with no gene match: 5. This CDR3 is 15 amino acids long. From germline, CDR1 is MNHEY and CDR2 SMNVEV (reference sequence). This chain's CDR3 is CASSLTSGRAGEQYF. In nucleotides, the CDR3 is TGTGCCAGCAGTTTGACTAGCGGGAGGGCAGGGGAGCAGTACTTC.

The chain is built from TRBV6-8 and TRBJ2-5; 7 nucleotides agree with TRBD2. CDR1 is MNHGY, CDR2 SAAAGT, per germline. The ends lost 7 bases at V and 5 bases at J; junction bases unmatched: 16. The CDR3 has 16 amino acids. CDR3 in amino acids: CASIPRGEGEAETQYF. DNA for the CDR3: TGTGCCAGCATACCCAGAGGGGAGGGTGAGGCGGAGACCCAGTACTTC.

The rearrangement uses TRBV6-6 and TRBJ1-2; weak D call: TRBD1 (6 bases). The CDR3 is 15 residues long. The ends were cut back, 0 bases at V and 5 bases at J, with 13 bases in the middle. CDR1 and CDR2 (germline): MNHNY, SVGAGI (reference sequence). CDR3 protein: CASSYSTEGEYGYTF. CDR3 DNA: TGTGCCAGCAGTTACTCCACTGAGGGGGAGTATGGCTACACCTTC.

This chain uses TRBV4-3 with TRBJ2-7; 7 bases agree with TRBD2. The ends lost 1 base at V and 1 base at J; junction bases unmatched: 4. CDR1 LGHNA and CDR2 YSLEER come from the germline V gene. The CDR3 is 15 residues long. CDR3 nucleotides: TGCGCCAGCAGCCAAGTGGTTAGCGGGTCCTACGAGCAGTACTTC. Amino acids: CASSQVVSGSYEQYF.

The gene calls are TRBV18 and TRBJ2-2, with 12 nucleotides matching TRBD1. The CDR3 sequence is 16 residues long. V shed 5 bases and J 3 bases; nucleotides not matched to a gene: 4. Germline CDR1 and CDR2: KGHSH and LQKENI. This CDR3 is CASSSGQGADTGELFF. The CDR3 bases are TGTGCCAGCTCATCGGGACAGGGGGCGGACACCGGGGAGCTGTTTTTT.

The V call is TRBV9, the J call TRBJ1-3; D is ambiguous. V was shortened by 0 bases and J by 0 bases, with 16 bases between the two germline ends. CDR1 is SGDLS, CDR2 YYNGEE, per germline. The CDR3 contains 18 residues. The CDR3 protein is CASSVDPFPGISGNTIYF. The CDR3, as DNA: TGTGCCAGCAGCGTAGACCCCTTTCCCGGTATCTCTGGAAACACCATATATTTT.